Presented here are 9 T cell receptor beta chains from one specimen sequenced in a study of blood T cell repertoires in COVID-19. Produced via immunoSEQ multiplex PCR; TCRdb's table is partial and in-frame only. The sample lists over 150,000 clones, over 75% seen once, with roughly a sixth in the top ten. Sequencing input: peripheral blood. Receptor source: a man over 45 with COVID-19, enrolled during active disease.

This rearrangement joins TRBV3-1 (or the pseudogene TRBV3-2) to TRBJ1-4; TRBD1 might be the D (5 bases). This CDR3 comprises 15 residues. V lost 0 bases to trimming and J lost 7 bases, with 12 bases between them. Germline V gene lookup returns CDR1 LGHDT and CDR2 YNNKEL (reference sequence). The CDR3 reads CASSQDLGRAEKLFF. DNA of the CDR3: TGTGCCAGCAGCCAAGATCTGGGGCGCGCTGAAAAACTGTTTTTT.

This clone came up a few times. This chain connects TRBV27 to TRBJ2-2, with 7 positions matching TRBD1. The CDR3 consists of 14 residues. V lost 4 bases and J lost 9; bases outside the gene matches: 8. CDR1 is MNHEY and CDR2 is SMNVEV in the germline V gene (reference sequence). CDR3 bases: TGTGCCAGCAGTTCGTACTGGGACAGTCGGGAGCTGTTTTTT. Translated: CASSSYWDSRELFF.

V gene TRBV3-1 (or the pseudogene TRBV3-2) combines with J gene TRBJ2-2; D perhaps matches TRBD2 (5 bases). The V and J ends lost 1 base and 0 bases respectively, with 6 bases between them. The CDR3 totals 15 residues. Germline assignment: CDR1 LGHDT and CDR2 YNNKEL (reference sequence). The DNA for the CDR3 is TGTGCCAGCAGCCAAGGACTACCGAACACCGGGGAGCTGTTTTTT. It translates to CASSQGLPNTGELFF.

The DNA for the CDR3 is TGTGCCAGCAGTTACTCGAAACAGGACACAGATACGCAGTATTTT. Translating gives CASSYSKQDTDTQYF. The chain joins TRBV6-2 or TRBV6-3 to TRBJ2-3, with a tentative D call TRBD1 (5 bases). The CDR3 runs to 15 residues. Germline values: CDR1 MNHEY, CDR2 SVGEGT. Trimming left V 0 bases short and J 2 bases short, with 9 bases between.

The rearrangement uses TRBV28 and TRBJ1-2; 9 positions match TRBD1. Germline V gene lookup returns CDR1 MDHEN and CDR2 SYDVKM. Germline trimming cut 6 bases from V and 8 bases from J; bases unmatched to any gene: 7. There are 13 residues in the CDR3. The CDR3 protein is CASRQTGGKGYTF. For the CDR3, the DNA is TGTGCCAGCAGGCAAACAGGGGGCAAAGGCTACACCTTC.

The chain employs TRBV30 and TRBJ2-5; no clear D. This CDR3 is built from 14 residues. CDR1 is GTSNPN, CDR2 SVGIG, per germline (reference sequence). V was pared by 0 bases and J by 4 bases, with 12 bases between. CDR3: CAWSVDQFGETQYF. The CDR3 coding sequence is TGTGCCTGGAGTGTAGATCAGTTTGGAGAGACCCAGTACTTC.

V usage is TRBV15 and J usage is TRBJ1-6, with D possibly TRBD1 on 5 matching bases. The CDR3 spans 15 residues. Trimming stripped 3 bases from V and 9 bases from J, with 15 bases between. CDR1 and CDR2 from the germline V gene are LNHNV and YYDKDF (reference sequence). The CDR3 coding sequence is TGTGCCACCAGCAGCCCCGCGGGGCATGGTTCACCCCTCCACTTT. Encoded protein: CATSSPAGHGSPLHF.

The chain couples TRBV7-9 to TRBJ1-1; no reliable D call. This CDR3 has 14 residues. CDR1 SEHNR and CDR2 FQNEAQ come from the germline V gene (reference sequence). The V end lost 2 bases, the J end lost 0 bases, and 7 bases lay between the germline ends. CDR3 amino acids: CASSLSTLNTEAFF. The CDR3 DNA follows: TGTGCCAGCAGCTTAAGCACCTTGAACACTGAAGCTTTCTTT.

The chain carries TRBV11-3 and TRBJ2-7; 9 nucleotides match TRBD2. The CDR3 loop spans 16 amino acids. Germline lookup yields CDR1 SGHNT and CDR2 YENEEA. J lost 3 bases, V lost 4 bases, and 10 bases had no gene match. The CDR3 here is CASSSSGSGGIYEQYF. CDR3 sequence (DNA): TGTGCCAGCAGCTCCTCTGGTAGCGGGGGAATCTACGAGCAGTACTTC.